This TCR beta chain was sequenced in a study of cytomegalovirus exposure and HLA in healthy donors. Worth noting for this clone: Its cognate antigen is unknown.

Points from the study as a whole: Researchers counted roughly 160 TCR beta chains as cytomegalovirus-associated.

Trimming removed 5 bases from V and 3 bases from J, with 19 bases in between. The CDR3 consists of 16 residues. Germline CDR1 SGHAT, CDR2 FQNNGV. Vbeta (60) and Jbeta (13) primers were used in the PCR. Sequencing used immunoSEQ multiplex PCR; TCRdb keeps in-frame clones, though not all of them. The sample shows approximately 110,000 clones, roughly 80% of them seen only once. The clonotype originates from a female donor in good health and CMV-seropositive. The source material was PBMCs. The chain combines TRBV11-2 with TRBJ1-2, with D hard to call. The CDR3 is CASSPLIGQTYYGYTF. Written as DNA, the CDR3 is TGTGCCAGCAGCCCCTTAATTGGGCAGACCTACTATGGCTACACCTTC.